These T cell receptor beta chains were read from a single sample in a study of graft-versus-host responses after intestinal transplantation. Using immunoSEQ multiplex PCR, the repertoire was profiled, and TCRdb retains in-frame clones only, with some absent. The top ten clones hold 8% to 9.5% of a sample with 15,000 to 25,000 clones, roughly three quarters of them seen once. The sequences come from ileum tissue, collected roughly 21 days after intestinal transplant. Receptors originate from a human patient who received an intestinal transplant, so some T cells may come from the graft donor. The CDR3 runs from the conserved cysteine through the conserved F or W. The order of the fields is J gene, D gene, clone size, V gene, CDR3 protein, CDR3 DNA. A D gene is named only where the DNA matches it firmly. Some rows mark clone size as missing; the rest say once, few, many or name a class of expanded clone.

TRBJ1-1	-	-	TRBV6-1	CASSEWGRTTEAFF	TGTGCCAGCAGTGAATGGGGCAGAACCACTGAAGCTTTCTTT
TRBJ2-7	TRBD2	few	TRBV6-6	CASSYRIREVHEQYF	TGTGCCAGCAGTTACCGGATCCGGGAGGTCCACGAGCAGTACTTC
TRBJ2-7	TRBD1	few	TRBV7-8	CASSARITGGYEQYF	TGTGCCAGCAGCGCCCGTATAACAGGGGGCTACGAGCAGTACTTC
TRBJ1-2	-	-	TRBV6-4	CASSFSAREMSPDGYTF	TGTGCCAGCAGTTTCAGTGCAAGGGAGATGTCCCCTGATGGCTACACCTTC
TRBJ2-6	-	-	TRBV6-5	CASSPTASGANVLTF	TGTGCCAGCAGTCCTACAGCCTCTGGGGCCAACGTCCTGACTTTC
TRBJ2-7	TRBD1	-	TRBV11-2	CASSWVGTEHSYEQYF	TGTGCCAGCAGCTGGGTCGGGACAGAGCACTCCTACGAGCAGTACTTC
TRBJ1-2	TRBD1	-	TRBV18	CASSPVTGTGMYGYTF	TGTGCCAGCTCACCAGTAACCGGGACAGGGATGTATGGCTACACCTTC
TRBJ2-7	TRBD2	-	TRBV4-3	CASSHLLAGGPGDEQYF	TGCGCCAGCAGCCACCTACTAGCGGGGGGACCAGGGGACGAGCAGTACTTC
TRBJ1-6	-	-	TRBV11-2	CASSLEGAGVSPLHF	TGTGCCAGCAGCTTAGAAGGGGCAGGGGTTTCACCCCTCCACTTT
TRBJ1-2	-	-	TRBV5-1	CASSLTTNYGYTF	TGCGCCAGCAGCTTGACAACTAACTATGGCTACACCTTC
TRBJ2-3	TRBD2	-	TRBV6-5	CASSYQRGSDTQYF	TGTGCCAGCAGTTACCAGCGGGGATCAGATACGCAGTATTTT
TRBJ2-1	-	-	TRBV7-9	CASSSGPAGEQFF	TGTGCCAGCAGCTCGGGACCGGCGGGGGAGCAGTTCTTC
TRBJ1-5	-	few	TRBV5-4	CASSQEQGWGNQPQHF	TGTGCCAGCAGCCAAGAACAGGGTTGGGGCAATCAGCCCCAGCATTTT
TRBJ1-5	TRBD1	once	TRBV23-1	CASSNPGQGDNQPQHF	TGCGCCAGCAGTAACCCGGGACAGGGGGACAATCAGCCCCAGCATTTT
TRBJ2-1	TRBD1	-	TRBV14	CASSQVFRDRGHNEQFF	TGTGCCAGCAGCCAAGTTTTCCGGGACAGGGGCCACAATGAGCAGTTCTTC
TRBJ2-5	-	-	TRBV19	CASSINLYETQYF	TGTGCCAGTAGTATAAATCTCTACGAGACCCAGTACTTC
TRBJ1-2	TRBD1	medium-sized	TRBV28	CASSLRTGEGNYGYTF	TGTGCCAGCAGTCTGAGGACAGGAGAGGGAAACTATGGCTACACCTTC
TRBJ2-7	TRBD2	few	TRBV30	CAWSVWGGYEQYF	TGTGCCTGGAGTGTTTGGGGGGGCTACGAGCAGTACTTC
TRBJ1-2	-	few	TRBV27	CASSKWPNYGYTF	TGTGCCAGCAGTAAGTGGCCTAACTATGGCTACACCTTC
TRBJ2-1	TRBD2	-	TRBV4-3	CASKSGVRYNEQFF	TGCGCCAGCAAGAGCGGGGTTAGGTACAATGAGCAGTTCTTC
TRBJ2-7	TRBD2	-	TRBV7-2	CASSFGLARYEQYF	TGTGCCAGCAGTTTCGGACTAGCCCGTTACGAGCAGTACTTC
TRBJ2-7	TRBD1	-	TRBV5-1	CASSVSGGWYEQYF	TGCGCCAGCAGCGTCTCAGGGGGTTGGTACGAGCAGTACTTC
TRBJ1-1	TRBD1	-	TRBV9	CASSVGGGANTEAFF	TGTGCCAGCAGCGTAGGAGGGGGCGCGAACACTGAAGCTTTCTTT
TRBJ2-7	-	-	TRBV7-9	CASSLSHYEQYF	TGTGCCAGCAGCTTAAGCCACTACGAGCAGTACTTC
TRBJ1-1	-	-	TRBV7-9	CASRTGSGNTEAFF	TGTGCCAGCAGAACCGGGTCCGGGAACACTGAAGCTTTCTTT
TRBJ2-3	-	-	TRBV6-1	CASSEWAFAFTDTQYF	TGTGCCAGCAGTGAATGGGCCTTCGCCTTCACAGATACGCAGTATTTT
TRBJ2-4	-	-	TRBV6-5	CASSYSSVAKNIQYF	TGTGCCAGCAGTTACTCTTCCGTAGCCAAAAACATTCAGTACTTC
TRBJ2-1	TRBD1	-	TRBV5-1	CASSLGGTGGFNEQFF	TGCGCCAGCAGCTTGGGGGGGACAGGAGGCTTCAATGAGCAGTTCTTC
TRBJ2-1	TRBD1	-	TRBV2	CASSEGQGWVNEQFF	TGTGCCAGCAGTGAAGGACAGGGGTGGGTCAATGAGCAGTTCTTC
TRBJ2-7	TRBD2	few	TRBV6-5	CATWERGPSYEQYF	TGTGCCACCTGGGAGCGGGGGCCCTCCTACGAGCAGTACTTC
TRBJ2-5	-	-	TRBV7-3	CASSPVGGGSAQYF	TGTGCCAGCAGCCCCGTCGGTGGAGGGTCGGCCCAGTACTTC
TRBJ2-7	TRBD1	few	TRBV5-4	CASSLGTGSREQYF	TGTGCCAGCAGCTTGGGGACAGGGTCTAGGGAGCAGTACTTC
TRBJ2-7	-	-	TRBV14	CASSPWTANTYEQYF	TGTGCCAGCAGCCCCTGGACAGCGAACACCTACGAGCAGTACTTC
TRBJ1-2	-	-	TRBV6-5	CASSYSLDSYGYTF	TGTGCCAGCAGTTACTCCCTGGACTCTTATGGCTACACCTTC
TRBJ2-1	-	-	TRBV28	CASSLTGYTGATYNEQFF	TGTGCCAGCAGTTTAACGGGGTATACGGGAGCGACCTACAATGAGCAGTTCTTC
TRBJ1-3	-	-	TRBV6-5	CASSYVAGGRGNTIYF	TGTGCCAGCAGTTACGTCGCCGGGGGGCGAGGAAACACCATATATTTT
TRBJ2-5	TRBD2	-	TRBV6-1	CASSETSGIVETQYF	TGTGCCAGCAGTGAGACTAGCGGGATAGTGGAGACCCAGTACTTC
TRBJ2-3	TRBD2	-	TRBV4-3	CASSQDFGGAWDTQYF	TGCGCCAGCAGCCAAGATTTCGGGGGGGCGTGGGATACGCAGTATTTT
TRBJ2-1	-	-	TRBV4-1	CASSQVPDSYYNEQFF	TGCGCCAGCAGCCAAGTTCCGGACTCCTACTACAATGAGCAGTTCTTC
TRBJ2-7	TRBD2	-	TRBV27	CASSLSPGGNYEQYF	TGTGCCAGCAGTTTATCCCCGGGAGGGAACTACGAGCAGTACTTC
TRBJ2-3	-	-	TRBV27	CASRQAQFEYF	TGTGCCAGCAGACAGGCCCAATTCGAGTATTTT
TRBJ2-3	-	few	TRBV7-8	CASSNLSSTDTQYF	TGTGCCAGCAGCAACCTCAGTAGCACAGATACGCAGTATTTT
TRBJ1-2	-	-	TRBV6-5	CASSPWGRGDYGYTF	TGTGCCAGCAGTCCGTGGGGAAGGGGTGACTATGGCTACACCTTC
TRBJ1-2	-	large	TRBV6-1	CASSEVISGNYGYTF	TGTGCCAGCAGTGAAGTAATCTCGGGAAACTATGGCTACACCTTC
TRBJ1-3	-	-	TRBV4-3	CASSQDPGGVIGNTIYF	TGCGCCAGCAGCCAAGATCCTGGGGGGGTGATAGGAAACACCATATATTTT
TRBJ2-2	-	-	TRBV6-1	CASSGSYTGELFF	TGTGCCAGCAGTGGTAGCTACACCGGGGAGCTGTTTTTT
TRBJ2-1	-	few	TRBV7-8	CASSSSLAQSYNEQFF	TGTGCCAGCAGCTCAAGCCTAGCGCAGTCCTACAATGAGCAGTTCTTC
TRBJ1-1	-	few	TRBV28	CASSLYVQTEAFF	TGTGCCAGCAGTTTGTATGTCCAGACAGAAGCTTTCTTT
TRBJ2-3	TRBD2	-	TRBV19	CASSATGGSHTDTQYF	TGTGCCAGTAGCGCTACGGGGGGTTCCCACACAGATACGCAGTATTTT
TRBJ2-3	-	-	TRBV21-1	CASSKVPSGGASDTQYF	TGTGCCAGCAGCAAAGTTCCTAGCGGGGGGGCGTCAGATACGCAGTATTTT
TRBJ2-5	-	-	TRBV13	CASSLGPLYGGPGTQYF	TGTGCCAGCAGCTTAGGCCCTTTATACGGGGGGCCAGGGACCCAGTACTTC
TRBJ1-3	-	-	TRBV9	CASSVGLGSSSGNTIYF	TGTGCCAGCAGCGTAGGGCTCGGGTCGAGCTCTGGAAACACCATATATTTT
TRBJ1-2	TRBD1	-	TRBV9	CASSVGWTGANYGYTF	TGTGCCAGCAGCGTAGGCTGGACAGGGGCGAACTATGGCTACACCTTC
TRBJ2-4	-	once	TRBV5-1	CASSLAVGGGYIQYF	TGCGCCAGCAGCTTGGCGGTTGGGGGGGGCTACATTCAGTACTTC
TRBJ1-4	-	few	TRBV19	CASSTHREGNEKLFF	TGTGCCAGTAGTACCCACAGGGAGGGTAATGAAAAACTGTTTTTT